The subject of this entry is one T cell receptor beta chain. Using immunoSEQ multiplex PCR, the repertoire was profiled, and TCRdb retains in-frame clones only, with some absent. The data hold around 1.1 million clones, with about 80% observed a single time. CDR1 SGHTS and CDR2 YDEGEE come from the germline V gene. The CDR3 contains 15 residues. With 4 bases removed from V and 2 bases from J, the gap between germline ends came to 15 bases. Recent acute infections and vaccinations were absent in the healthy HIV-negative adult donors. This record comes from a study of shared clonotypes between healthy human individuals.

The chain combines TRBV5-8 with TRBJ2-5; weak D call: TRBD1 (6 bases). Sequenced: memory CD4+ T cells from PBMCs. Subset indicated: CD45RA-negative fraction. This receptor was identified in a man between 18 and 35 years old in good health. Some clones in this sample may be carry-over from other donors' samples. For the CDR3, the DNA is TGTGCCAGCAGCCCCCGTGGAAGGGGGCAAGAGACCCAGTACTTC. Its translation: CASSPRGRGQETQYF.